Below, 7 T cell receptor beta chains from the same sample are listed, as sequenced in a study of beta chain features in type 1 diabetes. Isolated RNA was reverse transcribed in full, so expressed TCRB transcripts were sequenced. Produced via immunoSEQ multiplex PCR; TCRdb's table is partial and in-frame only. The table has more than 130,000 clones, roughly 7.2% seen once. Sequencing input: central memory CD4+ T cells from blood. Every receptor here comes from a woman younger than 45 in good health.

The chain employs TRBV11-3 and TRBJ2-7, with TRBD1 matching over 9 bases. CDR1 and CDR2 (germline): SGHNT, YENEEA. CDR3 length: 15 residues. The trim removed 3 bases at V and 2 bases at J, leaving 5 bases unmatched. CDR3 protein: CASSFSGQGPYEQYF. For the CDR3, the DNA is TGTGCCAGCAGCTTTTCGGGACAGGGCCCCTACGAGCAGTACTTC.

This clone has more than one count but fewer than ten. J is TRBJ2-7 and V is TRBV11-2; 8 positions match TRBD1. CDR1 and CDR2 from the germline V gene are SGHAT and FQNNGV. The CDR3 has 16 residues. V trimming: 5 bases; J trimming: 3 bases; junction bases outside the gene matches: 12. As DNA, the CDR3 is TGTGCCAGCAGCCTCCATGCAGGGGGCGGAGGCTACGAGCAGTACTTC. As protein: CASSLHAGGGGYEQYF.

V usage is TRBV4-2 and J usage is TRBJ2-1, with a weak D call TRBD2 (9 bases). With 4 bases removed from V and 7 bases from J, the gap between germline ends came to 23 bases. This CDR3 spans 17 amino acids. From germline, CDR1 is LGHNA and CDR2 YNFKEQ. This chain's CDR3 is CASSRQGSISGSNEQFF. The CDR3 coding sequence is TGTGCCAGCAGCCGACAGGGGAGTATTAGCGGGAGTAATGAGCAGTTCTTC.

The gene calls are TRBV4-1 and TRBJ2-7; TRBD2 aligns across 9 bases. Per the germline V gene, CDR1 is MGHRA and CDR2 is YSYEKL. The CDR3 has 15 residues. After removal of 4 bases from V and 4 bases from J, the junction contained 8 bases not matched to a gene. Here the CDR3 DNA reads TGCGCCAGCAGCCTCCGTAGCGGGAGTCAGTACGAGCAGTACTTC. It is translated as CASSLRSGSQYEQYF.

CDR3 coding DNA: TGTGCCAGCAGCTTATTTTCCGGCGGGAGTGAGACCCAGTACTTC. Translation gives CASSLFSGGSETQYF. The rearrangement uses TRBV7-3 and TRBJ2-5; TRBD2 aligns across 7 bases. CDR1 SGHTA and CDR2 FQGTGA come from the germline V gene. This CDR3 region has 15 residues. Trimming took 2 bases from V and 5 from J; bases not matched to a gene: 8.

At least ten counts were recorded for this clone. The J gene is TRBJ2-7, the V gene TRBV14; no reliable D call. CDR3 length: 12 amino acids. V was pared by 8 bases and J by 0 bases, with 8 bases between. Germline assignment: CDR1 SGHDN and CDR2 FVKESK. CDR3 sequence reads: CASGRSSYEQYF. CDR3 nucleotides: TGTGCCAGCGGAAGGAGCTCCTACGAGCAGTACTTC.

This clone was observed many times. V gene TRBV30 combines with J gene TRBJ2-2; D might be TRBD2 (5 bases). This CDR3 is 10 amino acids long. Germline V gene data show CDR1 as GTSNPN and CDR2 as SVGIG (reference sequence). The CDR3: CARGTGELFF. As DNA, the CDR3 is TGTGCTCGGGGCACCGGGGAGCTGTTTTTT.